This T cell receptor beta chain originates from a study of CD8+ T cells in alopecia areata. As for treatment: oral pan-JAK inhibitor, 5-10 mg twice daily. RNA was extracted and reverse transcribed into cDNA as the sequencing template. Only in-frame clones appear in the TCRdb table, and some are missing; sequencing was by immunoSEQ multiplex PCR. Here the sample spans around 110,000 clones, roughly 84% being singletons. V trimming: 1 base; J trimming: 3 bases; junction bases outside the gene matches: 4. Germline-derived CDR1 and CDR2 are SGHNT and YYREEE (reference sequence). CDR3 length: 15 amino acids. Whole-study results and caveats: Scalp clonality and expanded CD8+ clones among the top 100 were significantly decreased by tofacitinib. Higher clonality was seen in lesional scalp than in normal scalp, especially in alopecia totalis/universalis.

A note on this clone: Its matching antigen is unknown.

Sequencing used CD8+ T cells sorted from blood, obtained at week 24, from a patient treated with tofacitinib. This receptor was obtained from a human donor with alopecia areata. This sequence joins TRBV5-4 and TRBJ2-1; 7 bases are a match to TRBD1. CDR3 sequence: CASSLTGEGYNEQFF. The CDR3 coding sequence is TGTGCCAGCAGCTTGACAGGGGAAGGCTACAATGAGCAGTTCTTC.